These 22 T cell receptor beta chains came from one sample sequenced in a study of cytomegalovirus exposure and HLA in healthy donors. The PCR employed 60 Vbeta primers together with 13 Jbeta primers. Method: immunoSEQ multiplex PCR; TCRdb's copy keeps in-frame clones and lacks some. The repertoire holds about 110,000 clones, with over 60% as singletons. The sample taken for sequencing was PBMCs. These receptors all stem from an older woman in good health and CMV-seropositive.

The rearrangement joins TRBV7-3 to TRBJ2-2; the D gene is possibly TRBD2 (6 bases). The germline gives CDR1 SGHTA, CDR2 FQGTGA. The CDR3 totals 16 residues. The V end was cut by 2 bases, the J end by 0 bases, with 10 bases between. DNA of the CDR3: TGTGCCAGCAGCTTATTTGAGCGGGCGAACACCGGGGAGCTGTTTTTT. Residues: CASSLFERANTGELFF.

The chain combines TRBV11-2 with TRBJ2-1; 8 bases align to TRBD2. Germline V gene data show CDR1 as SGHAT and CDR2 as FQNNGV. Trimming took 5 bases from V and 4 from J; bases not matched to a gene: 10. This CDR3 region has 16 residues. The CDR3 here is CASSLLLVAGYNEQFF. The CDR3 coding sequence is TGTGCCAGCAGCCTGCTTTTAGTAGCGGGATACAATGAGCAGTTCTTC.

The chain links TRBV6-5 to TRBJ1-2; the D is unclear. Germline CDR1 reads MNHEY; CDR2 reads SVGAGI. The CDR3 is 11 amino acids. V shed 8 bases and J shed 8 bases, with 12 bases lying between them. The CDR3 here is CASGRRGGYTF. In DNA form, the CDR3 reads TGTGCCAGCGGACGACGGGGAGGCTACACCTTC.

This clone was observed once. The chain links TRBV1 to TRBJ2-7; the table's TRBD1 call for D was not verified on the DNA. TRBV1 is a recognized pseudogene. The CDR3 length is 16 residues. CDR3 sequence: CTSSPLGAPPHYEQYF. DNA of the CDR3: TGCACCAGCAGCCCCTTAGGGGCCCCTCCCCACTACGAGCAGTACTTC.

The rearrangement links TRBV7-3 to TRBJ2-1, with D possibly being TRBD1 (6 bases). The CDR3 is 15 amino acids. V gave up 4 bases and J gave up 5 bases, with 15 bases separating them. Germline-derived CDR1 and CDR2 are SGHTA and FQGTGA. The CDR3 DNA reads TGTGCCAGCAGCTCAGCCGGGACAACGGACAATGAGCAGTTCTTC. Amino acids: CASSSAGTTDNEQFF. The variable domain in full, completed from reference TRBV7-3 and TRBJ2-1, reads GAGVSQTPSNKVTEKGKYVELRCDPISGHTALYWYRQSLGQGPEFLIYFQGTGAADDSGLPNDRFFAVRPEGSVSTLKIQRTERGDSAVYLCASSSAGTTDNEQFFGPGTRLTVL.

DNA for the CDR3: TGTGCCAGCACCCGACAGGGGTGGGGCGAGCAGTACTTC. It specifies CASTRQGWGEQYF. This chain joins TRBV5-8 and TRBJ2-5, with 8 bases fitting TRBD1. The J call could be wrong; TRBJ2-7 is a better fit for the DNA end. CDR3 length equals 13 residues. Germline values: CDR1 SGHTS, CDR2 YDEGEE.

This clone was observed a few times. This chain joins TRBV29-1 and TRBJ1-2, with 8 bases lining up with TRBD1. Trimming took 4 bases from V and 8 from J; bases not matched to a gene: 6. CDR1 SQVTM and CDR2 ANQGSEA come from the germline V gene. The CDR3 contains 12 residues. CDR3 nucleotide sequence: TGCAGCGTTGCCGGACAGGGTGCCGGCTACACCTTC. Its translation: CSVAGQGAGYTF. Looking up the rest from reference TRBV29-1 and TRBJ1-2 gives the full variable domain: SAVISQKPSRDICQRGTSLTIQCQVDSQVTMMFWYRQQPGQSLTLIATANQGSEATYESGFVIDKFPISRPNLTFSTLTVSNMSPEDSSIYLCSVAGQGAGYTFGSGTRLTVV.

The V gene is TRBV27, the J gene TRBJ2-7; TRBD1 matches 10 bases. The junction had 8 bases not matched to a gene; V was cut back by 4 bases and J by 5 bases. CDR1 and CDR2 from the germline V gene are MNHEY and SMNVEV (reference sequence). The CDR3 consists of 15 residues. CDR3 sequence reads: CASSSTGGVMNEQYF. CDR3 in DNA: TGTGCCAGCAGTTCGACAGGGGGCGTGATGAACGAGCAGTACTTC.

This clone was observed a handful of times. The chain joins TRBV4-1 to TRBJ2-7, with 9 positions matching TRBD2. J gave up 3 bases and V 0 bases, and 3 bases lay outside the gene matches. The CDR3 covers 15 residues. Germline V gene data show CDR1 as MGHRA and CDR2 as YSYEKL. As DNA, the CDR3 is TGCGCCAGCAGCCAAGATTCGACTAGCGGCTACGAGCAGTACTTC. It encodes CASSQDSTSGYEQYF.

J is TRBJ2-7 and V is TRBV5-6; 8 nucleotides match TRBD1. This CDR3 has 15 residues. Germline values: CDR1 SGHDT, CDR2 YYEEEE. J lost 4 bases, V lost 1 base, and 7 bases had no gene match. For the CDR3, the DNA is TGTGCCAGCAGCTTGATTGCAGGGGGCTTGTACGAGCAGTACTTC. This codes for CASSLIAGGLYEQYF.

This chain uses TRBV7-9 with TRBJ1-2; D remains ambiguous. Germline CDR1 reads SEHNR; CDR2 reads FQNEAQ (reference sequence). V was cut by 5 bases and J by 8 bases, with 12 bases left in between. The CDR3 runs 12 residues. CDR3 sequence reads: CASSRDISGYTF. The CDR3 DNA follows: TGTGCCAGCAGCCGCGACATCTCAGGCTACACCTTC.

V usage is TRBV19 and J usage is TRBJ1-1; 7 positions match TRBD1. This CDR3 region has 14 residues. Losses at the gene ends were 3 bases for V and 3 bases for J; bases not matched to a gene: 4. Germline V lookup: CDR1 LNHDA, CDR2 SQIVND (reference sequence). The chain's CDR3 is CASSIRGLDTEAFF. The CDR3 DNA reads as TGTGCCAGTAGTATTAGGGGGCTGGACACTGAAGCTTTCTTT.

V gene TRBV30 combines with J gene TRBJ2-5, with D perhaps matching TRBD2 (6 bases). The germline V gene encodes CDR1 GTSNPN and CDR2 SVGIG (reference sequence). Trimming stripped 2 bases from V and 7 bases from J, with 17 bases between. There are 14 residues in the CDR3. Written as DNA, the CDR3 is TGTGCCTGGAGTAGGGGAGGTTCCCCAGGGACCCAGTACTTC. It yields the protein CAWSRGGSPGTQYF.

The chain recombines TRBV30 with TRBJ1-4, with D hard to call. V lost 2 bases and J 8 bases, leaving 6 bases between the germline ends. This CDR3 comprises 11 residues. The germline V gene encodes CDR1 GTSNPN and CDR2 SVGIG (reference sequence). In DNA form, the CDR3 reads TGTGCCTGGAGTCTATACGAAAAACTGTTTTTT. Residues: CAWSLYEKLFF.

The sample holds one count of this clone. The chain uses TRBV4-2 and TRBJ2-7, with 9 bases fitting TRBD1. The CDR3 is made up of 18 amino acids. Germline loops: CDR1 LGHNA, CDR2 YNFKEQ. The V gene end was trimmed by 4 bases and the J gene end by 2 bases; junction bases not matched to a gene: 15. Here the CDR3 DNA reads TGTGCCAGCAGCCCACTTCCCACCGGGACAGGGATCCCCTACGAGCAGTACTTC. Protein: CASSPLPTGTGIPYEQYF.

V usage is TRBV6-1 and J usage is TRBJ1-4; no definite D call. V was clipped by 6 bases and J by 5 bases, with 10 bases between them. Germline CDR1 MNHNS, CDR2 SASEGT. This CDR3 has 13 amino acids. This CDR3 reads CASSPTRNEKLFF. The DNA for the CDR3 is TGTGCCAGCAGCCCGACAAGGAATGAAAAACTGTTTTTT.

This clone was seen a few times. This rearrangement joins TRBV19 to TRBJ1-4, with 9 bases aligning to TRBD1. The CDR3 loop spans 14 amino acids. V dropped 5 bases and J dropped 5; count of bases not matched to a gene: 3. Germline CDR1 LNHDA, CDR2 SQIVND (reference sequence). The DNA for the CDR3 is TGTGCCAGTAGTTCGACAGGGGGAAATGAAAAACTGTTTTTT. The encoded protein is CASSSTGGNEKLFF.

In this sample, this clone turned up a few times. The V gene is TRBV27, the J gene TRBJ1-5; D unresolved. The CDR3 totals 13 residues. V was pared by 3 bases and J by 7 bases, with 10 bases between. CDR1 MNHEY and CDR2 SMNVEV come from the germline V gene (reference sequence). CDR3 loop: CASSLEGRQPQHF. The CDR3, as DNA: TGTGCCAGCAGTTTGGAGGGCAGGCAGCCCCAGCATTTT.

The chain joins TRBV19 to TRBJ1-2, with D uncertain. The CDR3 sequence is 10 residues long. Trimming took 10 bases from V and 5 from J, leaving 8 bases between them. The V gene's germline CDR1 is LNHDA and CDR2 SQIVND (reference sequence). The CDR3 DNA follows: TGTGCCACCCGGAGTTATGGCTACACCTTC. Encoded protein: CATRSYGYTF.

The chain's CDR3 is CAAGKGQGAYEQYF. The CDR3 nucleotides read TGTGCCGCCGGGAAGGGACAGGGGGCCTACGAGCAGTACTTC. The rearrangement uses TRBV10-3 and TRBJ2-7; 11 nucleotides align to TRBD1. V lost 11 bases, J lost 2 bases, and 8 bases stayed unmatched. The CDR3 sequence is 14 residues long. Germline loops: CDR1 ENHRY, CDR2 SYGVKD.

V gene TRBV6-4 combines with J gene TRBJ1-2; a weak D match, TRBD1 (6 bases). The germline V gene encodes CDR1 MRHNA and CDR2 SNTAGT. The length of the CDR3 is 14 residues. V was pared by 7 bases and J by 8 bases, with 20 bases between. CDR3 loop: CASTSFPQGGGYTF. CDR3 DNA: TGTGCCAGCACGTCTTTCCCACAGGGTGGAGGCTACACCTTC.

In this sample, this clone turned up a few times. The chain combines TRBV29-1 with TRBJ2-2, with 8 bases that match TRBD1. The germline gives CDR1 SQVTM, CDR2 ANQGSEA. The trim removed 4 bases at V and 4 bases at J, leaving 2 bases unmatched. The CDR3 has 13 residues. In DNA, the CDR3 is TGCAGCGTTGGACAGGGGACCACCGGGGAGCTGTTTTTT. Protein product: CSVGQGTTGELFF.